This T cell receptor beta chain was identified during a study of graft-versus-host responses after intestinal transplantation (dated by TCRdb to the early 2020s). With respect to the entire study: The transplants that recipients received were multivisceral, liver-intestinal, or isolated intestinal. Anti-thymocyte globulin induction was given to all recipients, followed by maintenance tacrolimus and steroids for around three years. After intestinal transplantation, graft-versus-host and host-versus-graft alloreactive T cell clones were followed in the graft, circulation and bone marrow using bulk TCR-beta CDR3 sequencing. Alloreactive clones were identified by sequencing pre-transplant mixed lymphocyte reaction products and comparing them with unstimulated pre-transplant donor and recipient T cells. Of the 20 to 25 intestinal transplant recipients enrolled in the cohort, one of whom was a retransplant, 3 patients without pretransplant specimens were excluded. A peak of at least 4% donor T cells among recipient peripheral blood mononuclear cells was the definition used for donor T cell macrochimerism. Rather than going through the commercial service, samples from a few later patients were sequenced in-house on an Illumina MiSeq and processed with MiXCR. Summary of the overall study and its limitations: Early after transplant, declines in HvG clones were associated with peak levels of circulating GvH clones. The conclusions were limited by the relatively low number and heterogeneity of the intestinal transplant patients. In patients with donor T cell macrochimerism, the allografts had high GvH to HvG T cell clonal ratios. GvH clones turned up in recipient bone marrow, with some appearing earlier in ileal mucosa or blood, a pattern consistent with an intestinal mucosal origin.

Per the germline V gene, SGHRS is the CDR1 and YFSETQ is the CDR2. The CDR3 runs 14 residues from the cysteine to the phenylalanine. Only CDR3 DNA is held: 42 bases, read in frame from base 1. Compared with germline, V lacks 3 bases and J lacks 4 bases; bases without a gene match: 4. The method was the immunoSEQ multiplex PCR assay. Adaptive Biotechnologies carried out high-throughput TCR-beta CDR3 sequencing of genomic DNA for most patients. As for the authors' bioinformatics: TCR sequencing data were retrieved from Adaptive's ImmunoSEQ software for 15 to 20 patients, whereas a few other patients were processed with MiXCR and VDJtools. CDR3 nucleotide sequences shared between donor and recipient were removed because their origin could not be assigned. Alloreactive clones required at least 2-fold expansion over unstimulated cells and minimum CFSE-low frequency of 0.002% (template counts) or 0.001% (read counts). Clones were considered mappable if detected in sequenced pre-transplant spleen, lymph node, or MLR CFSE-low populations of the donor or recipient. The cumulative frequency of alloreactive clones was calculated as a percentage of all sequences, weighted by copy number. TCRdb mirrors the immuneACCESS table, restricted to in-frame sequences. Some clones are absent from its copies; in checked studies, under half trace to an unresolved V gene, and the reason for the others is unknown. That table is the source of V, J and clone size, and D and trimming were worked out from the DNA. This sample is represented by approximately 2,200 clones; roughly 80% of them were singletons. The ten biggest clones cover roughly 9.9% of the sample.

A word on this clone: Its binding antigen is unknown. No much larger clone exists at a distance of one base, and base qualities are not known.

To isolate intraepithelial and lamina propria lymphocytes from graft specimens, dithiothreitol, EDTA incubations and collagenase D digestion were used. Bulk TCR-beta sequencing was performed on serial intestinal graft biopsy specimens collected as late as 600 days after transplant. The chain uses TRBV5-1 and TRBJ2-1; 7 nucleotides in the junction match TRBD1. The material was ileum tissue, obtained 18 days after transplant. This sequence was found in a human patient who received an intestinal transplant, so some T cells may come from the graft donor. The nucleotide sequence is TGCGCCAGCAGCTCTTTGACAGGGTACAATGAGCAGTTCTTC. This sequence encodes CASSSLTGYNEQFF.